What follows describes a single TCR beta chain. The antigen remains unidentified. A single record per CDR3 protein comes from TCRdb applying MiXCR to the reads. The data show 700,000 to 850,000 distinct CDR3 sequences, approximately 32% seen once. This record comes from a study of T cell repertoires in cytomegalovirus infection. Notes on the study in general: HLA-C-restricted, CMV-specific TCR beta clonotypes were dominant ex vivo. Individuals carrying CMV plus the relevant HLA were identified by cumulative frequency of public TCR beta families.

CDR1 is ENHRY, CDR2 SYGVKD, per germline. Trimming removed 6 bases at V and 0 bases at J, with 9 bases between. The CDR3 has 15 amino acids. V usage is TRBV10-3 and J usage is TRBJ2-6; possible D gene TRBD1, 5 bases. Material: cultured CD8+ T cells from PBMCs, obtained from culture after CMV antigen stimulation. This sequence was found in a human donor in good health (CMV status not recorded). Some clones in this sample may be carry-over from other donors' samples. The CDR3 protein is CAIRTDFSGANVLTF. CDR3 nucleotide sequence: TGTGCCATCAGGACAGATTTCTCTGGGGCCAACGTCCTGACTTTC.